The entry below describes one T cell receptor (beta chain). The antigen remains undetermined. This entry is derived from a study of shared clonotypes between healthy human individuals. Clones were read by immunoSEQ multiplex PCR, and TCRdb kept only the in-frame ones, dropping some. The sample contains millions of clones, roughly nine tenths of which appear only once. General study findings and limits: Although depth was large, rarefaction showed that sequencing of the sorted subsets was incomplete. Few donors restricted represented genetic and exposure-history diversity.

J lost 4 bases, V lost 6 bases, and 8 bases had no gene match. The V gene's germline CDR1 is SQVTM and CDR2 ANQGSEA. The CDR3 runs 14 residues. The receptor was isolated from a man aged 18 to 29 in good health. The V call is TRBV29-1, the J call TRBJ2-4, with TRBD2 identical over 8 bases. Sequencing was done on a sample of naive CD4+ T cells sorted from blood. Documented subset: CD45RA+ positively selected. The CDR3 coding sequence is TGCAGCGTCGGGGGGGGGAGATGGAAAAACATTCAGTACTTC. It is translated as CSVGGGRWKNIQYF.